This T cell receptor beta chain was identified in a study of blood T cell repertoires in COVID-19. Study background: PBMCs, B-cell-depleted T cells, or T cells provided the cDNA or gDNA that made up the material.

V trimming: 2 bases; J trimming: 7 bases; junction bases outside the gene matches: 7. The CDR3 runs 14 residues. Germline V gene lookup returns CDR1 LGHDT and CDR2 YNNKEL (reference sequence). The protocol was immunoSEQ multiplex PCR, while the TCRdb copy is restricted to in-frame clones and leaves out a portion. The data show 220,000 or so clones, around 82% seen once. The clonotype was recovered from an older woman with acute or convalescent COVID-19. The V call is TRBV3-1 (or the pseudogene TRBV3-2), the J call TRBJ1-1, with TRBD1 matching 7 bases. Material for sequencing was peripheral blood. CDR3 in amino acids: CASSQPGTASEAFF. CDR3 DNA: TGTGCCAGCAGCCAACCCGGGACAGCCAGTGAAGCTTTCTTT.